Following are 21 T cell receptor beta chains from one sample sequenced in a study of cytomegalovirus exposure and HLA in healthy donors. The protocol was immunoSEQ multiplex PCR, while the TCRdb copy is restricted to in-frame clones and leaves out a portion. The sample yields roughly 95,000 clones, about 85% seen once. Sequencing input: PBMCs. These receptors were collected from a man aged 18 to 30 in good health and CMV-seropositive.

V and J are TRBV30 and TRBJ1-3, with TRBD1 matching 8 bases. The germline gives CDR1 GTSNPN, CDR2 SVGIG (reference sequence). The CDR3 covers 16 residues. Trimming took 6 bases from V and 2 from J; bases not matched to a gene: 12. The CDR3, as DNA: TGTGCCTGCGACAGGGGACGACGAACAACTGGAAACACCATATATTTT. Residues: CACDRGRRTTGNTIYF.

This chain connects TRBV30 to TRBJ2-7; D might be TRBD1 (6 bases). This CDR3 has 18 residues. Germline-derived CDR1 and CDR2 are GTSNPN and SVGIG (reference sequence). The ends were cut back, 0 bases at V and 2 bases at J, with 23 bases in the middle. The CDR3 DNA reads TGTGCCTGGAGTGTATCGTTCCCCGGGGACACCAAGACCTACGAGCAGTACTTC. Translated, it gives CAWSVSFPGDTKTYEQYF. Drawing the rest from reference TRBV30 and TRBJ2-7, the complete variable domain is SQTIHQWPATLVQPVGSPLSLECTVEGTSNPNLYWYRQAAGRGLQLLFYSVGIGQISSEVPQNLSASRPQDRQFILSSKKLLLSDSGFYLCAWSVSFPGDTKTYEQYFGPGTRLTVT.

The rearrangement uses TRBV7-6 and TRBJ2-1; 8 bases fit TRBD2. The CDR3 contains 19 residues. Trimming took 2 bases from V and 6 from J; bases not matched to a gene: 18. The V gene's germline CDR1 is SGHVS and CDR2 FNYEAQ. CDR3 in amino acids: CASSLKAEQGGRHGNEQFF. CDR3 coding DNA: TGTGCCAGCAGCTTAAAGGCTGAGCAGGGCGGGAGGCACGGCAATGAGCAGTTCTTC.

V is TRBV10-2 and J is TRBJ2-7; D not resolved. Germline CDR1 is WSHSY and CDR2 is SAAADI. V lost 8 bases to trimming and J lost 5 bases, with 19 bases between them. The length of the CDR3 is 14 residues. Written as DNA, the CDR3 is TGCGCCAGCCCGAGGCGAGGAACCGAGGACGAGCAGTACTTC. This translates into CASPRRGTEDEQYF.

V is TRBV10-3 and J is TRBJ2-7; 11 bases agree with TRBD2. V gave up 2 bases and J gave up 2 bases; unmatched junction bases: 2. The CDR3 totals 15 residues. The germline gives CDR1 ENHRY, CDR2 SYGVKD. The DNA of the CDR3 is TGTGCCATCAGTGAGGGGACTAGCGGAACCTACGAGCAGTACTTC. This sequence encodes CAISEGTSGTYEQYF.

This sequence joins TRBV7-9 and TRBJ2-2; 10 positions agree with TRBD1. Germline CDR1 SEHNR, CDR2 FQNEAQ (reference sequence). This CDR3 is built from 15 residues. V lost 8 bases and J lost 4; bases outside the gene matches: 7. CDR3 in amino acids: CASGSGQGVTGELFF. The DNA of the CDR3 is TGTGCCAGCGGGTCCGGACAGGGGGTCACCGGGGAGCTGTTTTTT.

Points on this clone: Within the sample, other DNA sequences also encode this same CDR3. The rearrangement joins TRBV15 to TRBJ2-1; the match to TRBD2 covers 12 bases. The germline CDR1 and CDR2 sequences are LNHNV and YYDKDF (reference sequence). Trimming at V came to 1 base and at J to 4 bases, leaving 2 bases not matched to a gene. This CDR3 region has 16 residues. CDR3 DNA sequence: TGTGCCACCAGCAGAGGACTAGCGGGAGCTTACAATGAGCAGTTCTTC. Its translation is CATSRGLAGAYNEQFF.

The V and J genes are TRBV7-9 and TRBJ2-1, with D possibly matching TRBD1 (5 bases). V was pared by 4 bases and J by 4 bases, with 17 bases between. CDR1 and CDR2 (germline): SEHNR, FQNEAQ (reference sequence). The CDR3 covers 16 residues. The CDR3 loop is CASSSLQGQTYNEQFF. The CDR3 DNA sequence: TGTGCCAGCAGCTCGCTCCAAGGACAAACGTACAATGAGCAGTTCTTC.

The genes are TRBV30 and TRBJ2-1, with 10 bases that match TRBD1. This CDR3 spans 15 amino acids. After removal of 0 bases from V and 4 bases from J, the junction contained 3 bases not matched to a gene. The germline CDR1 and CDR2 sequences are GTSNPN and SVGIG (reference sequence). In DNA form, the CDR3 reads TGTGCCTGGAGTGTAAGACAGGGGGCTTACAATGAGCAGTTCTTC. This gives the protein CAWSVRQGAYNEQFF.

The chain has TRBV19 and TRBJ2-7, with 14 bases lining up with TRBD2. In germline, CDR1 is LNHDA, CDR2 SQIVND (reference sequence). The CDR3 loop spans 17 amino acids. V lost 3 bases to trimming and J lost 6 bases; unmatched junction nucleotides: 10. The CDR3 sequence is CASSMTSGRAPGAEQYV. CDR3 coding DNA: TGTGCCAGTAGTATGACTAGCGGGAGGGCCCCGGGGGCCGAGCAGTACGTC.

V and J are TRBV7-9 and TRBJ1-5, with D perhaps matching TRBD1 (6 bases). Trimming took 1 base from V and 0 from J, leaving 7 bases between them. CDR1 and CDR2 from the germline V gene are SEHNR and FQNEAQ (reference sequence). The CDR3 sequence is 15 residues long. This CDR3 is CASSLGTDSNQPQHF. The CDR3 nucleotides are TGTGCCAGCAGCTTAGGGACAGATAGCAATCAGCCCCAGCATTTT. Drawing the rest from reference TRBV7-9 and TRBJ1-5, the complete variable domain is DTGVSQNPRHKITKRGQNVTFRCDPISEHNRLYWYRQTLGQGPEFLTYFQNEAQLEKSRLLSDRFSAERPKGSFSTLEIQRTEQGDSAMYLCASSLGTDSNQPQHFGDGTRLSIL.

The V and J genes are TRBV27 and TRBJ1-1, with TRBD1 matching over 7 bases. CDR3 length: 14 residues. Germline lookup yields CDR1 MNHEY and CDR2 SMNVEV (reference sequence). Unmatched junction bases numbered 1, after V lost 2 bases and J lost 1 base. CDR3 sequence (DNA): TGTGCCAGCAGTTTAGGGACAGAGAACACTGAAGCTTTCTTT. This encodes CASSLGTENTEAFF.

This clone was counted between two and nine times. This sequence joins TRBV5-4 and TRBJ2-5; TRBD2 matches 15 bases. Germline CDR1 reads SGHNT; CDR2 reads YYREEE (reference sequence). This CDR3 comprises 17 residues. The J segment lost 2 bases and the V segment lost 4 bases, leaving 6 bases of the junction unmatched. Written as DNA, the CDR3 is TGTGCCAGCAGCATCGGACTAGCGGGAGGGCATCAAGAGACCCAGTACTTC. This gives the protein CASSIGLAGGHQETQYF.

The CDR3 nucleotides read TGCGCCAGCAGCCAAGAACAGGGAAGCACAGATACGCAGTATTTT. This translates into CASSQEQGSTDTQYF. This chain joins TRBV4-1 and TRBJ2-3; D may be TRBD1 (6 bases). CDR1 and CDR2 (germline): MGHRA, YSYEKL. The V end lost 0 bases, the J end lost 0 bases, and 7 bases lay between the germline ends. This CDR3 has 15 residues.

The CDR3 DNA reads TGCGCCAGCAGCCCGGGACAGGCCAGCACAGATACGCAGTATTTT. This encodes CASSPGQASTDTQYF. The V call is TRBV5-1, the J call TRBJ2-3, with 8 bases fitting TRBD1. Germline V gene data show CDR1 as SGHRS and CDR2 as YFSETQ. V lost 4 bases, J lost 0 bases, and 4 bases stayed unmatched. This CDR3 region has 15 residues.

The chain carries TRBV2 and TRBJ2-5; 7 bases fit TRBD1. CDR1 is SNHLY, CDR2 FYNNEI, per germline. Germline trimming cut 3 bases from V and 9 bases from J; bases unmatched to any gene: 7. The CDR3 spans 13 residues. Here the CDR3 reads CASSDTSQGAQYF. DNA of the CDR3: TGTGCCAGCAGTGATACTTCTCAGGGGGCCCAGTACTTC.

J is TRBJ2-3 and V is TRBV27, with 11 bases matching TRBD2. Germline CDR1 reads MNHEY; CDR2 reads SMNVEV (reference sequence). After removal of 4 bases from V and 2 bases from J, the junction contained 8 bases not matched to a gene. CDR3 size: 17 residues. This CDR3 reads CASSYLGTSGDTDTQYF. CDR3 sequence (DNA): TGTGCCAGCAGTTACCTAGGGACTAGCGGTGACACAGATACGCAGTATTTT.

The gene calls are TRBV6-1 and TRBJ2-3; 8 bases line up with TRBD2. Germline-derived CDR1 and CDR2 are MNHNS and SASEGT. V was pared by 2 bases and J by 6 bases, with 7 bases of the junction left unmatched. The CDR3 consists of 15 residues. CDR3 DNA: TGTGCCAGCAGTGAAAGGACTAGCTACACGGATACGCAGTATTTT. Translated, it gives CASSERTSYTDTQYF.

The genes are TRBV27 and TRBJ1-5; 7 bases line up with TRBD1. V trimming: 6 bases; J trimming: 0 bases; junction bases outside the gene matches: 17. Germline CDR1 is MNHEY and CDR2 is SMNVEV (reference sequence). CDR3 size: 19 residues. The CDR3 here is CASSPDTGARGHSNQPQHF. Written as DNA, the CDR3 is TGTGCCAGCAGCCCCGACACAGGGGCCCGGGGGCATAGCAATCAGCCCCAGCATTTT.

The V gene is TRBV5-6, the J gene TRBJ2-2, with 10 nucleotides matching TRBD1. The CDR3 has 17 residues. V lost 4 bases and J lost 5; bases outside the gene matches: 11. Germline CDR1 and CDR2: SGHDT and YYEEEE. CDR3 region: CASSALRDRGGTGELFF. For the CDR3, the DNA is TGTGCCAGCAGCGCCCTTCGGGACAGGGGTGGGACCGGGGAGCTGTTTTTT.

This chain joins TRBV5-6 and TRBJ1-4; TRBD1 agrees at 9 bases. CDR3 length equals 16 residues. V gave up 4 bases and J gave up 3 bases; unmatched junction bases: 7. Germline assignment: CDR1 SGHDT and CDR2 YYEEEE. The CDR3 bases are TGTGCCAGCAGCCCCATCCGGGACAGGGCTAATGAAAAACTGTTTTTT. This codes for CASSPIRDRANEKLFF. Full variable domain (remainder filled in from reference TRBV5-6 and TRBJ1-4): DAGVTQSPTHLIKTRGQQVTLRCSPKSGHDTVSWYQQALGQGPQFIFQYYEEEERQRGNFPDRFSGHQFPNYSSELNVNALLLGDSALYLCASSPIRDRANEKLFFGSGTQLSVL.